One TCR beta chain is described in this entry. Profiling relied on immunoSEQ multiplex PCR, and the TCRdb table lists in-frame clones only, not all of them. The sample includes just under 65,000 clones, roughly 88% of them seen just once. The data belong to a study of OX40 agonist ivuxolimab in advanced cancers. V was clipped by 2 bases and J by 0 bases, with 11 bases between them. This CDR3 has 16 amino acids. Germline V gene data show CDR1 as LNHDA and CDR2 as SQIVND (reference sequence). V gene TRBV19 combines with J gene TRBJ1-5, with D perhaps matching TRBD1 (5 bases). This specimen was CD4+ or CD8+ T cells sorted from blood, taken in a trial of the OX40 agonist ivuxolimab. This TCR came from an adult with an advanced solid tumor such as melanoma, head and neck, liver or kidney cancer. CDR3 bases: TGTGCCAGTAGTATAATGGGGGGGTATAGCAATCAGCCCCAGCATTTT. Its translation: CASSIMGGYSNQPQHF.